This T cell receptor (beta chain) was documented in a study of read filtering for tumor transcriptome and immune sequencing. Across the whole study: By R-ISS, stages I, II and III held about 8, 15 and 7 patients. After DNase treatment, RNA was made into whole-transcriptome libraries. IR-seq gave about 3.5 to 10.27 million TCR reads per sample; RNA-seq gave about 75 to 1,400.

This clonotype was counted ten times or more. Antigen specificity is unknown. Molecular barcoded adaptors covering alpha/delta and beta/gamma chains were used on around 370 ng RNA. Each CDR3 protein gets one entry after TCRdb re-called the reads with MiXCR. The sample has more than 100,000 distinct CDR3 sequences, roughly 13% seen once. Study outcomes and limitations: The sorted CD138-negative fraction was a mixed bone marrow immune population, not purified T cells.

Sample: a population of CD138-negative cells sorted from bone marrow. This clonotype originated in a donor aged 40 or over with multiple myeloma.

The CDR3 region is CASSLALSEQFF. The CDR3 region has the DNA TGTGCCAGCAGCTTAGCGCTGAGTGAGCAGTTCTTC. The chain links TRBV11-1 to TRBJ2-1, with D uncertain. The V end lost 0 bases, the J end lost 9 bases, and 6 bases lay between the germline ends. Germline loops: CDR1 SGHAT, CDR2 FQDESV (reference sequence). The CDR3 has 12 residues. Using reference TRBV11-1 and TRBJ2-1 for the parts outside the CDR3, the full variable domain is EAEVAQSPRYKITEKSQAVAFWCDPISGHATLYWYRQILGQGPELLVQFQDESVVDDSQLPKDRFSAERLKGVDSTLKIQPAELGDSAMYLCASSLALSEQFFGPGTRLTVL.